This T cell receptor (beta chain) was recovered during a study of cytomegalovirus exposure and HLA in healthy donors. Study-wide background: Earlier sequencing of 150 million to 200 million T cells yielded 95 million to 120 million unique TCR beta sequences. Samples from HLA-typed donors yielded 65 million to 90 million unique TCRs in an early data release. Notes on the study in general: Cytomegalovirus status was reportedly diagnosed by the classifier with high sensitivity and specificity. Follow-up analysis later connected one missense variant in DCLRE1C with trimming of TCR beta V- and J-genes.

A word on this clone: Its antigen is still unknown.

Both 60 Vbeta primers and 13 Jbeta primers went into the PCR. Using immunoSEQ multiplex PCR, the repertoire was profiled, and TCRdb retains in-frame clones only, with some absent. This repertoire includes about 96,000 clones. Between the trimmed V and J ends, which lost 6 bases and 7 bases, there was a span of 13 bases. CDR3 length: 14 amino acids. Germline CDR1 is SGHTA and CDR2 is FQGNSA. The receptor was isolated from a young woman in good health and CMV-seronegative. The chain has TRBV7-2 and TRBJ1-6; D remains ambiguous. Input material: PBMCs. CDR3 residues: CASSPGGLNSPLHF. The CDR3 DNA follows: TGTGCCAGCAGTCCCGGAGGCCTAAATTCACCCCTCCACTTT.